The sequence of this T cell receptor beta chain was determined in a study of Ad26.COV2.S vaccination and SARS-CoV-2 variants. Study in general: Among those in the COV1001 Ad26.COV2.S trial arm was the donor. The authors gave Ad26.COV2.S intramuscularly, either once or twice 56 days apart.

CDR1 is ENHRY, CDR2 SYGVKD, per germline. The CDR3 runs 13 residues. The V segment lost 6 bases and the J segment 3 bases; nucleotides outside the gene matches: 3. The data were produced by immunoSEQ multiplex PCR, yet TCRdb's version contains in-frame clones alone and is incomplete. There are 200,000 to 300,000 clones in the sample; approximately 88% occur only once, and roughly a tenth lies in the top ten. Comments on this clone: Antigen specificity is unknown.

Regarding the study as a whole: People who got the vaccine or the placebo had similar non-spike TCR breadth.

Treatment denoted: some 20 received Ad26.COV2.S at low or high dose, single or two shots; roughly 5 received placebo; per-sample allocation not given. Vaccine and placebo recipients were sampled on day 63 after the first injection. The input for sequencing was peripheral blood, taken in a trial of Ad26.COV2.S vaccine versus placebo. The chain recombines TRBV10-3 with TRBJ1-2, with TRBD1 matching over 8 bases. This clonotype was sampled from a person aged 18-60 years who received the Ad26.COV2.S COVID-19 vaccine or a placebo. The CDR3, as DNA: TGTGCCATCAGGGGACAGGCGGACTATGGCTACACCTTC. This translates into CAIRGQADYGYTF.